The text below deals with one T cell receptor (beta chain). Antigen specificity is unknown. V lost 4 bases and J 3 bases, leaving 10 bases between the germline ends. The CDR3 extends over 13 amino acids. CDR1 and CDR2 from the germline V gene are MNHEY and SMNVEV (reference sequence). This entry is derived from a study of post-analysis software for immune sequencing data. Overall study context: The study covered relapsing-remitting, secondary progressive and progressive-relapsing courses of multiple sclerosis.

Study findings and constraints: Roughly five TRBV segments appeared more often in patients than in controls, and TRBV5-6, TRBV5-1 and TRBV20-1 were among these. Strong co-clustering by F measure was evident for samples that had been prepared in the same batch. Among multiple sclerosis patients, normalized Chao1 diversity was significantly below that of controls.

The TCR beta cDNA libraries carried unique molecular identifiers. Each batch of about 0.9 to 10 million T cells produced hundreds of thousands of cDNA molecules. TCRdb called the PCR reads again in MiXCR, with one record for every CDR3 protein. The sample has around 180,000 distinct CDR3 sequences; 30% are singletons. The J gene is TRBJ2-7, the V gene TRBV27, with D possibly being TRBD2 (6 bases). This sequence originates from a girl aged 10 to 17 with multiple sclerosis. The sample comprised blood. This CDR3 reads CASSSYSGYEQYF. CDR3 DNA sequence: TGTGCCAGCAGTTCCTATAGCGGCTACGAGCAGTACTTC.